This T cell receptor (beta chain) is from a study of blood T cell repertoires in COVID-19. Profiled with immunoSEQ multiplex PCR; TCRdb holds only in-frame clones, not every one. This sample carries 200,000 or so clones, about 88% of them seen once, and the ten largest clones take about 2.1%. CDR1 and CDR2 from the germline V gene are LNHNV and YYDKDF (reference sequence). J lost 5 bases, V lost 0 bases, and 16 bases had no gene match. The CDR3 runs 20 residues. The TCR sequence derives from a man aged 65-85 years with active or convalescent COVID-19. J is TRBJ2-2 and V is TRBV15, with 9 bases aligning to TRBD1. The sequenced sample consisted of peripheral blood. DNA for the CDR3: TGTGCCACCAGCAGAGATTCCATTTGGCTACGACAGGGGGGAACCGGGGAGCTGTTTTTT. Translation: CATSRDSIWLRQGGTGELFF.